This T cell receptor (beta chain) originates from a study of shared clonotypes between healthy human individuals. Germline V CDR1 and CDR2: WSHSY, SAAADI. The CDR3 has 15 residues. V shed 2 bases and J shed 5 bases, with 14 bases lying between them. This clone was observed once. As defined, naive CD8 cells were CD45RO-negative and positively selected for CCR7, with terminally differentiated effector memory CD45RA+ cells excluded. Sequencing was performed with immunoSEQ multiplex PCR; in TCRdb, only in-frame clones are kept and a portion is missing. The sample yields about 820,000 clones, 85% to 95% seen once.

The chain employs TRBV10-2 and TRBJ2-3; a weak D match, TRBD1 (5 bases). The clonotype was recovered from a man in his thirties or forties in good health. The material sequenced was naive CD8+ T cells sorted from blood. Here the CDR3 reads CASSEEGFRGDTQYF. In DNA form, the CDR3 reads TGCGCCAGCAGTGAGGAAGGGTTTAGGGGAGATACGCAGTATTTT.